These 29 T cell receptor beta chains share one sample of origin, sequenced in a study of T-cell memory formation after mild COVID-19. Using its own MiXCR run on the 5' RACE reads, TCRdb lists one record per CDR3 protein. The table has 150,000 to 200,000 distinct CDR3 sequences, 16% seen once. The sample was PBMCs or a T cell subset sorted from them (not recorded which). The receptors were sampled from an adult woman who had mild COVID-19 (a few samples of this study predate the infection). Cell type and time point are not known.

The chain links TRBV4-3 to TRBJ2-2; 7 nucleotides line up with TRBD2. The CDR3 has 17 residues. Germline values: CDR1 LGHNA, CDR2 YSLEER. J lost 3 bases, V lost 0 bases, and 7 bases had no gene match. The CDR3 DNA reads as TGCGCCAGCAGCCAAGAGGGGCCTAGCGGATACACCGGGGAGCTGTTTTTT. Residues: CASSQEGPSGYTGELFF.

V is TRBV27 and J is TRBJ2-4, with D unresolved. Per germline, CDR1 MNHEY and CDR2 SMNVEV (reference sequence). V was shortened by 7 bases and J by 0 bases, with 7 bases between the two germline ends. This CDR3 comprises 13 residues. CDR3 residues: CASISLAKNIQYF. CDR3 bases: TGTGCCAGCATTTCCTTAGCCAAAAACATTCAGTACTTC.

This clonotype occurred a few times. The chain is built from TRBV20-1 and TRBJ2-7, with TRBD1 matching over 7 bases. The V segment lost 0 bases and the J segment 0 bases; nucleotides outside the gene matches: 5. Germline lookup yields CDR1 DFQATT and CDR2 SNEGSKA (reference sequence). This CDR3 is built from 15 residues. CDR3 sequence (DNA): TGCAGTGCTAGAGATAAGTACAGGGGCTCCTACGAGCAGTACTTC. This sequence encodes CSARDKYRGSYEQYF.

A few counts support this clonotype. V usage is TRBV12-3 or TRBV12-4 and J usage is TRBJ1-4; D ambiguous. The CDR3 consists of 14 residues. The V gene lost 4 bases and the J gene lost 8 bases, with 14 bases spanning the gap. The CDR3 DNA reads as TGTGCCAGCAGTTCGACAACACCCGGGGAAAAACTGTTTTTT. This sequence encodes CASSSTTPGEKLFF.

This clonotype has only a few counts. This sequence joins TRBV5-1 and TRBJ2-1, with a tentative D call TRBD1 (6 bases). The CDR3 is 14 residues long. The germline V and J ends were trimmed by 5 bases and 3 bases, with 12 bases remaining between them. Looked up from germline, CDR1 is SGHRS and CDR2 is YFSETQ. In DNA form, the CDR3 reads TGCGCCAGCAGAAAGGACAGAGACTACAATGAGCAGTTCTTC. As protein: CASRKDRDYNEQFF.

Notes on this clonotype: Possible read error: a much larger clone is one base away. The chain couples TRBV29-1 to TRBJ2-6; D unclear. The CDR3 is made up of 13 amino acids. Germline V gene lookup returns CDR1 SQVTM and CDR2 ANQGSEA. CDR3 DNA: TGCATCGTTGGGTACTCTGGGGCCAACGTCCTGACTTTC. This sequence encodes CIVGYSGANVLTF.

This clonotype was seen only a few times. The chain links TRBV7-6 to TRBJ2-2, with 8 bases identical to TRBD2. V gave up 3 bases and J gave up 3 bases; unmatched junction bases: 6. Germline loops: CDR1 SGHVS, CDR2 FNYEAQ. The CDR3 extends over 16 amino acids. DNA of the CDR3: TGTGCCAGCAGCTTGATGGCGGGGGGAGACACCGGGGAGCTGTTTTTT. Its protein product is CASSLMAGGDTGELFF.

The chain combines TRBV30 with TRBJ1-2, with 7 bases fitting TRBD1. The ends lost 5 bases at V and 0 bases at J; junction bases unmatched: 6. The V gene's germline CDR1 is GTSNPN and CDR2 SVGIG (reference sequence). The CDR3 covers 14 residues. CDR3 DNA: TGTGCCTGGGCACAGGGGAAGACTAACTATGGCTACACCTTC. It specifies CAWAQGKTNYGYTF.

This clonotype has only a few counts. The DNA for the CDR3 is TGTGCCAGCAGTTTAGGGCGAGTTGGGACCGGGGAGCTGTTTTTT. The encoded protein is CASSLGRVGTGELFF. The rearrangement joins TRBV12-3 or TRBV12-4 to TRBJ2-2; no definite D call. The CDR3 loop spans 15 amino acids. The V and J ends lost 1 base and 5 bases respectively, with 11 bases between them.

This clonotype occurred a few times. CDR3 sequence: CASSPRGAGIGEQYF. For the CDR3, the DNA is TGTGCCAGCAGCCCCCGCGGAGCGGGAATAGGGGAGCAGTACTTC. The chain recombines TRBV7-6 with TRBJ2-7; 7 bases are shared with TRBD2. V lost 5 bases and J lost 7; bases outside the gene matches: 14. The germline V gene has CDR1 SGHVS and CDR2 FNYEAQ. The CDR3 is 15 residues long.

V gene TRBV5-1 combines with J gene TRBJ1-1; 10 nucleotides align to TRBD1. The trim removed 4 bases at V and 1 base at J, leaving 7 bases unmatched. Germline V gene lookup returns CDR1 SGHRS and CDR2 YFSETQ. This CDR3 has 16 amino acids. For the CDR3, the DNA is TGCGCCAGCAGCCTCAAATGGACAGGGGGGAACACTGAAGCTTTCTTT. It specifies CASSLKWTGGNTEAFF.

The chain joins TRBV7-3 to TRBJ2-2; the match to TRBD2 covers 9 bases. Germline trimming cut 5 bases from V and 5 bases from J; bases unmatched to any gene: 9. Per the germline V gene, CDR1 is SGHTA and CDR2 is FQGTGA. The CDR3 has 16 amino acids. The CDR3 sequence: CASSPQRGAWTGELFF. In DNA form, the CDR3 reads TGTGCCAGCAGCCCTCAGCGGGGGGCCTGGACCGGGGAGCTGTTTTTT.

This clonotype turned up a few times. The chain joins TRBV12-3 or TRBV12-4 to TRBJ2-3; the match to TRBD2 covers 12 bases. The junction had 5 bases not matched to a gene; V was cut back by 6 bases and J by 1 base. The CDR3 sequence is 16 residues long. Written as DNA, the CDR3 is TGTGCCAGCAGACAAGGACTAGCGGGGCGCACAGATACGCAGTATTTT. This codes for CASRQGLAGRTDTQYF.

This clonotype was found a few times. The CDR3 region has the DNA TGTGCCAGCAGATCGAGGGACAGGGTGGGGGAGCAGTACTTC. Amino acids: CASRSRDRVGEQYF. The chain couples TRBV12-3 or TRBV12-4 to TRBJ2-7, with TRBD1 matching 9 bases. CDR3 size: 14 residues. V gave up 6 bases and J gave up 7 bases; unmatched junction bases: 10.

This clonotype was found a few times. This chain connects TRBV6-1 to TRBJ1-5, with D possibly matching TRBD1 (5 bases). Per the germline V gene, CDR1 is MNHNS and CDR2 is SASEGT. With 6 bases removed from V and 0 bases from J, the gap between germline ends came to 9 bases. There are 14 residues in the CDR3. CDR3 sequence: CASREGYSNQPQHF. As DNA, the CDR3 is TGTGCCAGCAGGGAGGGGTATAGCAATCAGCCCCAGCATTTT.

J is TRBJ1-6 and V is TRBV5-1; the match to TRBD1 covers 7 bases. CDR1 is SGHRS and CDR2 is YFSETQ in the germline V gene. Unmatched junction bases numbered 12, after V lost 5 bases and J lost 7 bases. This CDR3 is built from 16 residues. The CDR3 protein is CASRIGQGVLNSPLHF. The CDR3 DNA reads TGCGCCAGCAGAATAGGCCAGGGGGTACTAAATTCACCCCTCCACTTT. Based on the CDR3 plus reference TRBV5-1 and TRBJ1-6, the full variable domain is KAGVTQTPRYLIKTRGQQVTLSCSPISGHRSVSWYQQTPGQGLQFLFEYFSETQRNKGNFPGRFSGRQFSNSRSEMNVSTLELGDSALYLCASRIGQGVLNSPLHFGNGTRLTVT.

The V call is TRBV20-1, the J call TRBJ1-1, with no clear D. CDR1 DFQATT and CDR2 SNEGSKA come from the germline V gene (reference sequence). This CDR3 region has 15 residues. V gave up 0 bases and J gave up 0 bases, with 11 bases separating them. Here the CDR3 reads CSARDAAGVNTEAFF. For the CDR3, the DNA is TGCAGTGCTAGAGATGCGGCAGGAGTGAACACTGAAGCTTTCTTT.

J is TRBJ1-1 and V is TRBV5-1, with a weak D call TRBD1 (5 bases). Germline CDR1 is SGHRS and CDR2 is YFSETQ. The CDR3 covers 13 residues. With 2 bases removed from V and 10 bases from J, the gap between germline ends came to 15 bases. CDR3 sequence: CASSLDEGRGAFF. The CDR3 DNA is TGCGCCAGCAGCTTAGATGAGGGACGGGGAGCTTTCTTT.

The gene calls are TRBV4-2 and TRBJ1-1; tentative D call: TRBD1 (6 bases). The V gene lost 3 bases and the J gene lost 3 bases, with 17 bases spanning the gap. The germline V gene encodes CDR1 LGHNA and CDR2 YNFKEQ. The CDR3 contains 16 residues. CDR3 coding DNA: TGTGCCAGCAGCCAGGAGGGGGGTCGAGGGCACACTGAAGCTTTCTTT. Protein sequence: CASSQEGGRGHTEAFF.

This clonotype was observed a handful of times. The chain uses TRBV12-3 or TRBV12-4 and TRBJ2-1, with D unresolved. The CDR3 totals 12 residues. V was cut by 0 bases and J by 10 bases, with 7 bases left in between. CDR3 in amino acids: CASSLAAAEQFF. In DNA form, the CDR3 reads TGTGCCAGCAGTTTAGCGGCGGCGGAGCAGTTCTTC.

J is TRBJ2-2 and V is TRBV11-2; D is perhaps TRBD2 (5 bases). CDR3 length: 13 amino acids. Trimming stripped 5 bases from V and 6 bases from J, with 10 bases between. From germline, CDR1 is SGHAT and CDR2 FQNNGV. DNA of the CDR3: TGTGCCAGCAGCCCCGGGATGGCCGGGGAGCTGTTTTTT. The encoded protein is CASSPGMAGELFF.

V is TRBV19 and J is TRBJ1-5; D is uncertain. Trimming left V 8 bases short and J 0 bases short, with 11 bases between. Germline V gene sequence: CDR1 LNHDA, CDR2 SQIVND (reference sequence). The CDR3 loop spans 14 amino acids. The CDR3 nucleotides are TGTGCCAGTGAGGATAGATATAGCAATCAGCCCCAGCATTTT. This codes for CASEDRYSNQPQHF.

The J gene is TRBJ2-3, the V gene TRBV6-5; D possibly corresponds to TRBD2 (6 bases). CDR1 and CDR2 from the germline V gene are MNHEY and SVGAGI. Between the trimmed V and J ends, which lost 0 bases and 0 bases, there was a span of 10 bases. The CDR3 spans 16 residues. The CDR3 here is CASSYSGRGSTDTQYF. The CDR3 coding sequence is TGTGCCAGCAGTTACTCGGGTCGGGGGAGCACAGATACGCAGTATTTT.

A few counts support this clonotype. This chain connects TRBV20-1 to TRBJ2-2; D not resolved. The V and J ends lost 0 bases and 4 bases respectively, with 21 bases between them. The CDR3 totals 18 residues. Germline loops: CDR1 DFQATT, CDR2 SNEGSKA (reference sequence). The CDR3 coding sequence is TGCAGTGCTAGAGATCCATCTATGCCACAGACAACCACCGGGGAGCTGTTTTTT. It is translated as CSARDPSMPQTTTGELFF.

The chain couples TRBV20-1 to TRBJ1-2; 10 bases fit TRBD1. Germline V CDR1 and CDR2: DFQATT, SNEGSKA (reference sequence). Trimming cost V 0 bases and J 4 bases; bases outside gene matches: 5. CDR3 size: 15 residues. The CDR3: CSARERQGAGYGYTF. CDR3 sequence (DNA): TGCAGTGCTAGAGAAAGACAGGGGGCGGGCTATGGCTACACCTTC.

The chain has TRBV20-1 and TRBJ2-2; 11 bases align to TRBD2. Germline assignment: CDR1 DFQATT and CDR2 SNEGSKA (reference sequence). This CDR3 is 18 amino acids long. The V segment lost 0 bases and the J segment 4 bases; nucleotides outside the gene matches: 10. CDR3: CSARDPSAGTSGTGELFF. The CDR3 DNA reads as TGCAGTGCTAGAGATCCCTCCGCCGGGACTAGCGGCACCGGGGAGCTGTTTTTT.

This chain joins TRBV2 and TRBJ1-2; 9 bases map to TRBD1. J lost 8 bases, V lost 7 bases, and 14 bases had no gene match. The germline V gene has CDR1 SNHLY and CDR2 FYNNEI. The CDR3 is 15 residues long. The CDR3 nucleotides are TGTGCCAGCATGCCCCCGTCCGACAGGGGGGGAGGCTACACCTTC. Translation gives CASMPPSDRGGGYTF.

The V call is TRBV6-5, the J call TRBJ2-7; unclear D gene. The CDR3 has 17 amino acids. Per germline, CDR1 MNHEY and CDR2 SVGAGI. Trimming took off 0 bases at V and 6 bases at J, with 21 bases between the two ends. The CDR3 nucleotides are TGTGCCAGCAGTTACTCGTACAGATCCGCCGGTATGTCCGAGCAGTACTTC. Translating it yields CASSYSYRSAGMSEQYF.

A few counts support this clonotype. The chain has TRBV9 and TRBJ2-2; D perhaps matches TRBD1 (6 bases). Trimming stripped 7 bases from V and 1 base from J, with 14 bases between. Per the germline V gene, CDR1 is SGDLS and CDR2 is YYNGEE. This CDR3 region has 15 residues. The CDR3: CASVRDTMNTGELFF. CDR3 sequence (DNA): TGTGCCAGCGTCCGGGACACTATGAACACCGGGGAGCTGTTTTTT.